These 5 T cell receptor beta chains originate from one sample sequenced in a study of blood T cell repertoires in COVID-19. Method: immunoSEQ multiplex PCR; TCRdb's copy keeps in-frame clones and lacks some. The sample shows about 88,000 clones, 70% to 90% of them seen only once. Sequencing used peripheral blood. The source of these receptors is a woman older than 75 with acute or convalescent COVID-19.

The chain is built from TRBV6-5 and TRBJ2-5; D is uncertain. The germline V gene encodes CDR1 MNHEY and CDR2 SVGAGI. Between the trimmed V and J ends, which lost 0 bases and 9 bases, there was a span of 20 bases. CDR3 length equals 16 residues. In nucleotides, the CDR3 is TGTGCCAGCAGTTACTCGGTGGGCCCCTACCCGACGGCCCAGTACTTC. Translation gives CASSYSVGPYPTAQYF.

The V gene is TRBV19, the J gene TRBJ2-6; 8 nucleotides match TRBD1. Germline loops: CDR1 LNHDA, CDR2 SQIVND (reference sequence). With 5 bases clipped from V and 0 bases from J, the junction kept 9 bases outside the gene matches. This CDR3 contains 18 residues. Written as DNA, the CDR3 is TGTGCCAGTAGTCCCCGGACAGGGAAAAGCTCTGGGGCCAACGTCCTGACTTTC. Translating gives CASSPRTGKSSGANVLTF.

The chain is built from TRBV29-1 and TRBJ1-1; D gene unclear. V lost 7 bases to trimming and J lost 2 bases, with 5 bases between them. CDR1 is SQVTM and CDR2 is ANQGSEA in the germline V gene. The CDR3 totals 10 residues. For the CDR3, the DNA is TGCAGCGCCAAAAACACTGAAGCTTTCTTT. As protein: CSAKNTEAFF.

The chain couples TRBV5-1 to TRBJ2-1; 7 bases agree with TRBD2. This CDR3 has 16 residues. Germline V gene data show CDR1 as SGHRS and CDR2 as YFSETQ. V shed 1 base and J 1 base; nucleotides not matched to a gene: 5. CDR3 in DNA: TGCGCCAGCAGCTTGAGTGAGGGAGGGTCCTACAATGAGCAGTTCTTC. Its translation: CASSLSEGGSYNEQFF.

This sequence joins TRBV6-5 and TRBJ1-3; 8 bases fit TRBD1. The V and J ends lost 5 bases and 2 bases, in that order; junction bases with no gene match: 5. The CDR3 has 15 residues. Germline V gene sequence: CDR1 MNHEY, CDR2 SVGAGI. CDR3 nucleotide sequence: TGTGCCAGCAGTCCGGACAGGGAAGCTGGAAACACCATATATTTT. Translation: CASSPDREAGNTIYF.